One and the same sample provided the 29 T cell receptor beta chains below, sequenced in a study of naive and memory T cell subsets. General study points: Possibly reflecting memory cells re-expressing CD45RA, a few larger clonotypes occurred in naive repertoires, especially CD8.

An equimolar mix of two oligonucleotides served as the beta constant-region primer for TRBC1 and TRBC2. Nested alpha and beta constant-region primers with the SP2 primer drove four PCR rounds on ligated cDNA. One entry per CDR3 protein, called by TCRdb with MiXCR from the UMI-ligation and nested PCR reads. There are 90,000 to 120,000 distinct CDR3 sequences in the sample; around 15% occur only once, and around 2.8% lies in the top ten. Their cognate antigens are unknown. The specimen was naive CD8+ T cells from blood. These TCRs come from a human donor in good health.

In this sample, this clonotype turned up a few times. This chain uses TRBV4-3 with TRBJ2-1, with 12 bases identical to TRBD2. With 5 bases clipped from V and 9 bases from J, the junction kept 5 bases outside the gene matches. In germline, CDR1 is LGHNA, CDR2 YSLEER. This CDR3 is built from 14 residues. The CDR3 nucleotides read TGCGCCAGCAGCTCTCTAGCGGGAGGGCCTGAGCAGTTCTTC. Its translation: CASSSLAGGPEQFF.

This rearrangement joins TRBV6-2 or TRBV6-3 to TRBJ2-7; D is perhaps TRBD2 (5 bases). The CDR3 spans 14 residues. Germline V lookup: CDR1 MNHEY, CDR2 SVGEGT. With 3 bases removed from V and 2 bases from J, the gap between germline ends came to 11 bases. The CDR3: CASSYGESPYEQYF. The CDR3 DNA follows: TGTGCCAGCAGTTATGGGGAGAGCCCCTACGAGCAGTACTTC.

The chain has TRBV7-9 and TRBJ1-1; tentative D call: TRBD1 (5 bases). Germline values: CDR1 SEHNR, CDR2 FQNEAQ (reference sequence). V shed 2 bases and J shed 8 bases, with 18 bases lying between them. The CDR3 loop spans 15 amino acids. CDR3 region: CASSLFETAPQEAFF. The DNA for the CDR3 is TGTGCCAGCAGCTTATTCGAGACAGCACCCCAGGAAGCTTTCTTT.

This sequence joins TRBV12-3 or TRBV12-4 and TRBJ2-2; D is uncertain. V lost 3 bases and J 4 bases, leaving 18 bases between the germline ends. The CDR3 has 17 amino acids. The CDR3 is CASSFRLREKGTGELFF. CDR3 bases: TGTGCCAGCAGTTTCCGACTGCGCGAAAAGGGCACCGGGGAGCTGTTTTTT.

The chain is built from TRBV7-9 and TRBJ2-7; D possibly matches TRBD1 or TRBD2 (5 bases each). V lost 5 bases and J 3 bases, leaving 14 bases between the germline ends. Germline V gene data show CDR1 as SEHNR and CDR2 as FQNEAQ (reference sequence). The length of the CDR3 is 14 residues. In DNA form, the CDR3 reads TGTGCCAGCAGCGGTCGGGACGGAAGCTACGAGCAGTACTTC. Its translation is CASSGRDGSYEQYF.

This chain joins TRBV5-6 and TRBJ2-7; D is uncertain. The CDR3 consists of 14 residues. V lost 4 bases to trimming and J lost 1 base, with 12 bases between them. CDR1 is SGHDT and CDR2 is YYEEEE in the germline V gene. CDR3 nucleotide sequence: TGTGCCAGCAGCCAAACCGGGTCATCCTACGAGCAGTACTTC. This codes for CASSQTGSSYEQYF.

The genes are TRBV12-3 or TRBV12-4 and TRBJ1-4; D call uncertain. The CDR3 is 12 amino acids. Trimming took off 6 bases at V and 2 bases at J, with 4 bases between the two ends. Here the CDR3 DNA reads TGTGCCAGCAGGCTGACTAATGAAAAACTGTTTTTT. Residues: CASRLTNEKLFF.

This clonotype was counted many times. CDR3 bases: TGCACCGTAAGTGGGGATTTAGGCAATGAGCAGTTCTTC. It yields the protein CTVSGDLGNEQFF. V usage is TRBV29-1 and J usage is TRBJ2-1; D call uncertain. Germline lookup yields CDR1 SQVTM and CDR2 ANQGSEA. The CDR3 is 13 amino acids.

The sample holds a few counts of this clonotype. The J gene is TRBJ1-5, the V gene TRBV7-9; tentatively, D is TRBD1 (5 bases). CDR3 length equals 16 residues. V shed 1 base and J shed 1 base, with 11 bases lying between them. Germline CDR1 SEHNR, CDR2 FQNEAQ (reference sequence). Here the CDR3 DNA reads TGTGCCAGCAGCTTAGGAGGGGTCTTCAGCAATCAGCCCCAGCATTTT. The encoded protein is CASSLGGVFSNQPQHF.

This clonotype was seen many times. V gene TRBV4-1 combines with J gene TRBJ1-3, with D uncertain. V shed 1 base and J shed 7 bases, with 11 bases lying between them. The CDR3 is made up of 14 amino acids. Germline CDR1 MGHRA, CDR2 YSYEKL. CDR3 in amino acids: CASSQGAGRNTIYF. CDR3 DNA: TGCGCCAGCAGCCAAGGGGCAGGACGGAACACCATATATTTT.

CDR3 region: CSETGGAAGEAFF. The CDR3 nucleotides read TGCAGTGAGACAGGGGGCGCGGCAGGTGAAGCTTTCTTT. J is TRBJ1-1 and V is TRBV20-1, with 10 bases fitting TRBD1. Germline values: CDR1 DFQATT, CDR2 SNEGSKA (reference sequence). Germline trimming cut 7 bases from V and 7 bases from J; bases unmatched to any gene: 9. There are 13 residues in the CDR3.

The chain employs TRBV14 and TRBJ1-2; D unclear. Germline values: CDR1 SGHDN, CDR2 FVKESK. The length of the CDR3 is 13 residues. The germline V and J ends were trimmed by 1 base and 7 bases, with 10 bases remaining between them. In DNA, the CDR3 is TGTGCCAGCAGCCAAGTAACCAGATCTGGCTACACCTTC. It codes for CASSQVTRSGYTF.

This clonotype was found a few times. This chain's CDR3 is CSGMGQANTEAFF. CDR3 nucleotides: TGCAGCGGAATGGGACAAGCAAACACTGAAGCTTTCTTT. V is TRBV29-1 and J is TRBJ1-1; tentatively, D is TRBD1 (6 bases). Trimming cost V 7 bases and J 2 bases, with 14 bases left between them. The length of the CDR3 is 13 residues. In germline, CDR1 is SQVTM, CDR2 ANQGSEA.

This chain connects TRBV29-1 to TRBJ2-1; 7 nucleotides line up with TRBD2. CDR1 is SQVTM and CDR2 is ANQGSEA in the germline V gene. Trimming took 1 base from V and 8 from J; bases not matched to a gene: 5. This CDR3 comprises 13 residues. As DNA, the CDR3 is TGCAGCGTTGAAGGCGGGAGTTGGTATGAGCAGTTCTTC. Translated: CSVEGGSWYEQFF.

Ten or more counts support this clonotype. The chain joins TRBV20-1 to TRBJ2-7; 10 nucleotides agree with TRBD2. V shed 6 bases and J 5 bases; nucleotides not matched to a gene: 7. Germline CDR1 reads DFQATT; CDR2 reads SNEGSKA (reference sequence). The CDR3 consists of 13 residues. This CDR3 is CSAFSGGLNEQYF. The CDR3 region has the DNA TGCAGTGCGTTTAGCGGGGGGTTGAACGAGCAGTACTTC.

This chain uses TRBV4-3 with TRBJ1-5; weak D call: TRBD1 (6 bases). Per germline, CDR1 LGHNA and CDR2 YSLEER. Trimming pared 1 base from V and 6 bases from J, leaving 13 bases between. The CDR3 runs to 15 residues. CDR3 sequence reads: CASSQALQGPQPQHF. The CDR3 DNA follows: TGCGCCAGCAGCCAAGCATTACAGGGTCCTCAGCCCCAGCATTTT.

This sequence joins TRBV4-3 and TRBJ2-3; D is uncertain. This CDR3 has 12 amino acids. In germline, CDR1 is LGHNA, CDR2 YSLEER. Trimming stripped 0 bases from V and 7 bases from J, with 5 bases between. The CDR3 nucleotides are TGCGCCAGCAGCCAAGACGGTAATACGCAGTATTTT. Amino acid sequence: CASSQDGNTQYF.

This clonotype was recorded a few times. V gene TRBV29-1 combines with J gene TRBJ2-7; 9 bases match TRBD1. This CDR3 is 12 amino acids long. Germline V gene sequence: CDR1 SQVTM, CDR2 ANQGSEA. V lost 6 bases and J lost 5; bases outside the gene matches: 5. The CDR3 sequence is CSVTGTGNEQYF. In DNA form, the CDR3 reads TGCAGCGTGACCGGGACAGGGAACGAGCAGTACTTC.

In DNA form, the CDR3 reads TGTGCCAGCAGCACACCAGGGGGCGGCTACACCTTC. It translates to CASSTPGGGYTF. The chain couples TRBV6-6 to TRBJ1-2, with TRBD1 matching 8 bases. The trim removed 6 bases at V and 8 bases at J, leaving 5 bases unmatched. CDR3 length: 12 amino acids. CDR1 MNHNY and CDR2 SVGAGI come from the germline V gene (reference sequence).

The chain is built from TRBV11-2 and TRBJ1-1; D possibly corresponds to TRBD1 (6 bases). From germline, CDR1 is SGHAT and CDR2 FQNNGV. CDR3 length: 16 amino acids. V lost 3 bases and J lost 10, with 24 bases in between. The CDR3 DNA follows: TGTGCCAGCAGCTTCGCCTCCTCCGGGACATCTCTCGTAGCTTTCTTT. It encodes CASSFASSGTSLVAFF.

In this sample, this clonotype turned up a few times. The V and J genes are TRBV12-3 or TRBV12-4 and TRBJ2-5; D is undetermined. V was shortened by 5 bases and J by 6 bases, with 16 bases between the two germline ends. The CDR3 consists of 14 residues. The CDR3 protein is CASSLPRLGKTQYF. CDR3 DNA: TGTGCCAGCAGTCTACCCAGATTGGGTAAGACCCAGTACTTC.

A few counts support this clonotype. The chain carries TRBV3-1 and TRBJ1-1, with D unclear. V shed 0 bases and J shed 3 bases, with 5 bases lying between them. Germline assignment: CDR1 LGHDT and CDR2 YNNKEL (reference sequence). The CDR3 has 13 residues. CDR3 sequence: CASSQDPDTEAFF. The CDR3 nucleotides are TGTGCCAGCAGCCAAGACCCGGACACTGAAGCTTTCTTT.

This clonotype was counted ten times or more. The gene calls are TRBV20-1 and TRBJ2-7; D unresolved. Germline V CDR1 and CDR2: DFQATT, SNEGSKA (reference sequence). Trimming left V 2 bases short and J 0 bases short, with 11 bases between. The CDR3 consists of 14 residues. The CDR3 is CSARKLVSSYEQYF. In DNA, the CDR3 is TGCAGTGCTAGAAAATTGGTGAGCTCCTACGAGCAGTACTTC.

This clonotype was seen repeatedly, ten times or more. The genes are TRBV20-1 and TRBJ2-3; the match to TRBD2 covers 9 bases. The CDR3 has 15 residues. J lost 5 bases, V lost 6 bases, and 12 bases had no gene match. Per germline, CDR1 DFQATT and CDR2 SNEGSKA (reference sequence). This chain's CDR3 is CSARRMGTSRDTQYF. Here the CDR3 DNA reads TGCAGTGCCAGACGAATGGGGACTAGCCGAGATACGCAGTATTTT.

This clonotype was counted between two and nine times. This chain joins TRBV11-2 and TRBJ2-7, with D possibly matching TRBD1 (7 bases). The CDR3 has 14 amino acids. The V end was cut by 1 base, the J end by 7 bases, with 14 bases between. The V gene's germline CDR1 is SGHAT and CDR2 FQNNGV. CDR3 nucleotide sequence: TGTGCCAGCAGCTTAGTGGAGGGGGCGGAAGAGCAGTACTTC. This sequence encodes CASSLVEGAEEQYF.

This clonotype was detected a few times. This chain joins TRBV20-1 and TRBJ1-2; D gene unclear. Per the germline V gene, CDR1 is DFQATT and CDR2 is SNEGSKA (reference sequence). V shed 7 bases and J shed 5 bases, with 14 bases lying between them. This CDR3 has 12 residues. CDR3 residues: CSDEDLAYGYTF. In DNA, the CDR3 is TGCAGTGACGAGGACCTTGCATATGGCTACACCTTC.

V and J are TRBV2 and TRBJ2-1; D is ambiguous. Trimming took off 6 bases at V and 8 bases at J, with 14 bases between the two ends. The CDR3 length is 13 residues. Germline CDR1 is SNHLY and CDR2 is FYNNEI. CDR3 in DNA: TGTGCCAGCAGGGACCCCCCTAGGGATGAGCAGTTCTTC. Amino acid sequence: CASRDPPRDEQFF.

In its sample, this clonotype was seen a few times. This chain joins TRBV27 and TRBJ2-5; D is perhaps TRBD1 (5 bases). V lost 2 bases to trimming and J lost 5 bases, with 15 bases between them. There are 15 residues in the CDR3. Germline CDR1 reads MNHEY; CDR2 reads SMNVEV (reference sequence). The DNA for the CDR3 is TGTGCCAGCAGTTTAAGGCTGGGGCCCGGGGAGACCCAGTACTTC. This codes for CASSLRLGPGETQYF.

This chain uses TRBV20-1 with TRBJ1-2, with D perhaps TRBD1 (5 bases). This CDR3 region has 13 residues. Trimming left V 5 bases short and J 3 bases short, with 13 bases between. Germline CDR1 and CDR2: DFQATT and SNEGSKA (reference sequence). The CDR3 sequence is CSAGQGVDYGYTF. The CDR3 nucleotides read TGCAGTGCTGGCCAAGGGGTAGACTATGGCTACACCTTC.